This entry is about one TCR beta chain. Antigen unknown. The data stem from a study of Ad26.COV2.S vaccination and SARS-CoV-2 variants. Study-level information: Into the muscle, Ad26.COV2.S was dosed once or twice, 56 days apart.

The treatment here: some 19 received Ad26.COV2.S at low or high dose, single or two shots; about 5 received placebo; per-sample allocation not given. Sampling was done on day 63 after the first vaccine or placebo injection. A Boston donor was an adult aged 18-55 years. Trimming took off 4 bases at V and 9 bases at J, with 16 bases between the two ends. The CDR3 covers 14 residues. CDR1 and CDR2 (germline): SNHLY, FYNNEI. Repertoires were generated with immunoSEQ multiplex PCR, while TCRdb's copy carries only in-frame clones and drops some. The data show 500,000 or so clones, with about 88% seen just once and about 2.5% held by the top ten. Whole-study findings and limits: Spike-specific TCR breadth was greater in vaccine than placebo recipients. The study found similar non-spike TCR breadth in vaccine and placebo recipients.

The receptor comes from a person between 18 and 65 years old who received the Ad26.COV2.S COVID-19 vaccine or a placebo. The V call is TRBV2, the J call TRBJ1-5, with a tentative D call TRBD1 (6 bases). The sequencing here drew on peripheral blood, taken in a trial of Ad26.COV2.S vaccine versus placebo. CDR3 amino acids: CASSVGQSVAPQHF. CDR3 DNA sequence: TGTGCCAGCAGTGTCGGACAGAGTGTTGCGCCCCAGCATTTT.